Following are 8 T cell receptor beta chains from one sample sequenced in a study of neurological immune-mediated disorders. TCRdb fed the 5' RACE reads into MiXCR, producing one record per CDR3 protein. The table records under 70,000 distinct CDR3 sequences, approximately 5.2% of them present only once. Source material: PBMCs. The receptors originated from a woman aged 25 to 45 with multiple sclerosis.

This clonotype has ten or more counts. V and J are TRBV20-1 and TRBJ1-5; D remains unclear. With 6 bases removed from V and 4 bases from J, the gap between germline ends came to 22 bases. Germline V gives CDR1 DFQATT, CDR2 SNEGSKA (reference sequence). The length of the CDR3 is 16 residues. The chain's CDR3 is CSASPSANLANQPQHF. CDR3 sequence (DNA): TGCAGTGCCTCCCCCTCAGCAAACCTGGCGAATCAGCCCCAGCATTTT.

Notes on this clonotype: This may arise from a read error, as a much more abundant clone is one base away. The J gene is TRBJ1-1, the V gene TRBV12-3 or TRBV12-4, with 10 bases that match TRBD1. CDR3 length: 17 residues. The junction had 8 bases not matched to a gene; V was cut back by 3 bases and J by 1 base. For the CDR3, the DNA is TGTGCCAGCAGTTTCGGGGACAGGGGCAGTTCGAACACTGAAGCTTTCTTT. Its translation: CASSFGDRGSSNTEAFF.

This clonotype was seen ten or more times. The rearrangement uses TRBV5-6 and TRBJ1-1; D remains unclear. The CDR3 sequence is 14 residues long. CDR1 SGHDT and CDR2 YYEEEE come from the germline V gene. The germline V and J ends were trimmed by 7 bases and 4 bases, with 17 bases remaining between them. In nucleotides, the CDR3 is TGTGCCAGCCTGACCCAAGGGTACGGCACTGAAGCTTTCTTT. This translates into CASLTQGYGTEAFF.

This clonotype was seen only a few times. This chain links TRBV13 with TRBJ2-3; D is unclear. CDR3 length: 15 amino acids. Germline CDR1 is PRHDT and CDR2 is FYEKMQ (reference sequence). Trimming left V 5 bases short and J 0 bases short, with 12 bases between. The CDR3 protein is CASSRWASSTDTQYF. Written as DNA, the CDR3 is TGTGCCAGCAGCCGCTGGGCCTCAAGCACAGATACGCAGTATTTT.

The sample holds many counts of this clonotype. V usage is TRBV20-1 and J usage is TRBJ1-2; 7 nucleotides align to TRBD1. Germline CDR1 and CDR2: DFQATT and SNEGSKA (reference sequence). The CDR3 extends over 12 amino acids. CDR3 sequence: CSAPGTVNGYTF. In nucleotides, the CDR3 is TGCAGCGCACCCGGGACAGTCAACGGCTACACCTTC.

There are a few counts of this clonotype. The chain links TRBV5-6 to TRBJ2-1, with a possible D match to TRBD2 (7 bases). This CDR3 has 14 residues. Trimming took 4 bases from V and 7 from J, leaving 15 bases between them. The germline gives CDR1 SGHDT, CDR2 YYEEEE. This CDR3 reads CASSGGGRTNEQFF. CDR3 bases: TGTGCCAGCAGCGGGGGGGGCAGGACGAATGAGCAGTTCTTC.

In this sample, this clonotype turned up many times. This sequence joins TRBV7-9 and TRBJ1-2, with D uncertain. The CDR3 runs 15 residues. The V and J ends lost 1 base and 4 bases respectively, with 13 bases between them. The germline V gene has CDR1 SEHNR and CDR2 FQNEAQ (reference sequence). As DNA, the CDR3 is TGTGCCAGCAGCTTAGAGTCCGTAGGAAGCTATGGCTACACCTTC. Its translation is CASSLESVGSYGYTF. Looking up the rest from reference TRBV7-9 and TRBJ1-2 gives the full variable domain: DTGVSQNPRHKITKRGQNVTFRCDPISEHNRLYWYRQTLGQGPEFLTYFQNEAQLEKSRLLSDRFSAERPKGSFSTLEIQRTEQGDSAMYLCASSLESVGSYGYTFGSGTRLTVV.

The table lists this clonotype with a few counts. CDR3 loop: CASTGLVNTEAFF. The DNA of the CDR3 is TGCGCCAGCACAGGACTGGTGAACACTGAAGCTTTCTTT. The genes are TRBV5-1 and TRBJ1-1; D not resolved. The CDR3 length is 13 residues. From germline, CDR1 is SGHRS and CDR2 YFSETQ. V dropped 6 bases and J dropped 0 bases, with 9 bases sitting between them. Variable domain in full (rest from reference TRBV5-1 and TRBJ1-1): KAGVTQTPRYLIKTRGQQVTLSCSPISGHRSVSWYQQTPGQGLQFLFEYFSETQRNKGNFPGRFSGRQFSNSRSEMNVSTLELGDSALYLCASTGLVNTEAFFGQGTRLTVV.